This T cell receptor (beta chain) was captured by sequencing in a study of blood T cell repertoires in COVID-19. The overall study: T cells, B-cell-depleted T cells, or PBMCs supplied cDNA or gDNA.

Sequencing used immunoSEQ multiplex PCR; TCRdb keeps in-frame clones, though not all of them. The table records 75,000 to 100,000 clones, 75% to 85% of them present only once. Germline CDR1 reads LGHDT; CDR2 reads YNNKEL (reference sequence). The CDR3 runs to 16 residues. Between the trimmed V and J ends, which lost 4 bases and 3 bases, there was a span of 16 bases. This clonotype was obtained from a woman aged 80 or over with acute or convalescent COVID-19. The chain links TRBV3-1 (or the pseudogene TRBV3-2) to TRBJ2-1; the D gene is possibly TRBD2 (6 bases). Source material: peripheral blood. This CDR3 is CASSPPGSGRYNEQFF. As DNA, the CDR3 is TGTGCCAGCAGCCCCCCGGGGAGCGGGCGCTACAATGAGCAGTTCTTC.